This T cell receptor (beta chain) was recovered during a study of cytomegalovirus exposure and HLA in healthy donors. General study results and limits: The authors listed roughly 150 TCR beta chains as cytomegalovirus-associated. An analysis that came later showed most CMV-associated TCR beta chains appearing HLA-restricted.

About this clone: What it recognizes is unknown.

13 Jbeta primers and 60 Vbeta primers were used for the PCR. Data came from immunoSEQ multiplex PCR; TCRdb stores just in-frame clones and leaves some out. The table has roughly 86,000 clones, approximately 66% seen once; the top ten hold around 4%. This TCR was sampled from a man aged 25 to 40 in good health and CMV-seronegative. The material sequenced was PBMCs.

In DNA form, the CDR3 reads TGTGCCAGCAGTTTACCCCGGGGGGAGAACGGGGATGAGCAGTTCTTC. Amino acids: CASSLPRGENGDEQFF. The chain combines TRBV27 with TRBJ2-1, with 7 bases lining up with TRBD2. The CDR3 is 16 residues long. V lost 2 bases to trimming and J lost 8 bases; unmatched junction nucleotides: 12. The V gene's germline CDR1 is MNHEY and CDR2 SMNVEV (reference sequence).